This T cell receptor (beta chain) emerged from a study of metastatic and nonmetastatic thyroid tumors. Study at large: Comparison of repertoires was carried out across blood and tumor or nodule tissue from malignant and benign thyroid patients. Study results and caveats: Significantly higher TCR beta diversity was reportedly seen in malignant thyroid tumors than benign nodules, in blood and tumor.

Source study methods: Variation in CDR3 across clinicopathological groups served as the basis for constructing a distant-metastasis classifier in papillary thyroid cancer. From the PCR reads, TCRdb re-called clones with MiXCR. For this entry, the V and J calls and clone size follow TCRdb and not the study's own pipeline. The table shows about 41,000 clones, with around 28% occurring only once. This clone has at least ten counts. Its antigen is as yet unknown. The germline gives CDR1 WNHNN, CDR2 SYGVQD (reference sequence). The trim removed 0 bases at V and 4 bases at J, leaving 4 bases unmatched. The CDR3 is 15 residues long. Patients had received no treatment of any kind before thyroid surgery.

The chain combines TRBV10-1 with TRBJ2-5; 8 bases match TRBD2. This TCR was sampled from a male donor with papillary thyroid cancer or a benign thyroid nodule (not recorded which). Some clones in this sample may be carry-over from other donors' samples. Material: blood. The CDR3 spells CASSESTLAGETQYF. The CDR3 nucleotides read TGCGCCAGCAGTGAGTCGACGCTAGCGGGAGAGACCCAGTACTTC.